The present entry profiles one TCR beta chain with its context. The data were obtained in a study of T cells in Graves' hyperthyroidism and ophthalmopathy. RNA transcripts gave rise to amplified TCR beta CDR3 regions. In the first-round RT-PCR of the TCR CDR3, the HTBI primer set was used. TCRdb reprocessed the multiplex PCR reads via MiXCR and lists one record per CDR3 protein. The data contain 350,000 to 450,000 distinct CDR3 sequences, about an eighth of them seen just once; the ten biggest clones take up 25% to 30%. With 4 bases clipped from V and 7 bases from J, the junction kept 5 bases outside the gene matches. The CDR3 is 16 amino acids. CDR1 and CDR2 (germline): SGHAT, FQNNGV.

This rearrangement joins TRBV11-2 to TRBJ2-4; 15 nucleotides match TRBD2. The specimen was blood. The TCR comes from a man aged 50-59 years with Graves' ophthalmopathy. CDR3 nucleotides: TGTGCCAGCAGCTCCGGACTAGCGGGAGGGCCCAACATTCAGTACTTC. This translates into CASSSGLAGGPNIQYF.